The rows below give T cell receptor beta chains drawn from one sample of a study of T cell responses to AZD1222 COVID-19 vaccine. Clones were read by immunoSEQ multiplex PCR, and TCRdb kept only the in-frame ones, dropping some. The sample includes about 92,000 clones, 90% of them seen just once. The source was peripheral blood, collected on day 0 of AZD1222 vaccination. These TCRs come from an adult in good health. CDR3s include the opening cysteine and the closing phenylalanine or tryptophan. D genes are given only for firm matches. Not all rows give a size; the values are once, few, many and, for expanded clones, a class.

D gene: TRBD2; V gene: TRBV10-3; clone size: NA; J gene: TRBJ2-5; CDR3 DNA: TGTGCCATCAGTGACCCCCTGGGACTAGCGGGAGTTGAGACCCAGTACTTC; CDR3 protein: CAISDPLGLAGVETQYF
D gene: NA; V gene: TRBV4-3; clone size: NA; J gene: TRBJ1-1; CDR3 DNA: TGCGCCAGCAGCCAAGTCGGAAGCAACACTGAAGCTTTCTTT; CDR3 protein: CASSQVGSNTEAFF
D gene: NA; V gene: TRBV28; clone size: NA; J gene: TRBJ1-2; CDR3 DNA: TGTGCCTCTAGGCGTGGGGGCGCTGTCTATGGCTACACCTTC; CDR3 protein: CASRRGGAVYGYTF
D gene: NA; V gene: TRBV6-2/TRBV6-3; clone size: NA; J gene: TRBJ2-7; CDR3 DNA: TGTGCCAGCAGTTACTCCGGCAGGGGCAATGACTACGAGCAGTACTTC; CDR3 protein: CASSYSGRGNDYEQYF
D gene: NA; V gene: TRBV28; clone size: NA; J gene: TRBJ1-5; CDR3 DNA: TGTGCCAGCAGATCTAATCAGCCCCAGCATTTT; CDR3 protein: CASRSNQPQHF
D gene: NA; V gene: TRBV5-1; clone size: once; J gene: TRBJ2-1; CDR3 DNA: TGCGCCAGCAGCCCACCCCGGGACACCTACAATGAGCAGTTCTTC; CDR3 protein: CASSPPRDTYNEQFF
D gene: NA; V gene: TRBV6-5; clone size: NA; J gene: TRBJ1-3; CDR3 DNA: TGTGCCAGCAGTTCCCCCGGACGGGGCTCTGGAAACACCATATATTTT; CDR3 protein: CASSSPGRGSGNTIYF
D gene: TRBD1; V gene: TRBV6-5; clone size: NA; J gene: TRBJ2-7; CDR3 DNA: TGTGCCAGCAGACCCAGGACAGGGGCTTACGAGCAGTACTTC; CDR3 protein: CASRPRTGAYEQYF
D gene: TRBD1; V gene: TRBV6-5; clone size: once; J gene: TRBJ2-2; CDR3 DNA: TGTGCCAGCAGGACAGGGGGAAACACCGGGGAGCTGTTTTTT; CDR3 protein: CASRTGGNTGELFF
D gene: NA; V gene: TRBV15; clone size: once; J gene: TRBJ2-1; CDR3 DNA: TGTGCCACCAGCAGGGGGAAGGGCGTATACAATGAGCAGTTCTTC; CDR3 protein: CATSRGKGVYNEQFF
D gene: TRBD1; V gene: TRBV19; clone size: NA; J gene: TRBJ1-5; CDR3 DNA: TGTGCCAGTATCCCGGGACAGGGGGCTCATCAGCCCCAGCATTTT; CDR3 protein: CASIPGQGAHQPQHF
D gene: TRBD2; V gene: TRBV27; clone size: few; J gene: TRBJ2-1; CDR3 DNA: TGTGCCAGCACCCCGGGGGGTAGCGGGAGAGATGAGCAGTTCTTC; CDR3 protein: CASTPGGSGRDEQFF
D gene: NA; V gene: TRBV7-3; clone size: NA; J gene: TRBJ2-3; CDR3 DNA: TGTGCCAGCTCCTCTTCCCCTACAGATACGCAGTATTTT; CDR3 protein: CASSSSPTDTQYF
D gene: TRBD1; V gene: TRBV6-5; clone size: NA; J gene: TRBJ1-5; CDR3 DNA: TGTGCCAGCAGCCTTGGACAGGGCGGAAATCAGCCCCAGCATTTT; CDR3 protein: CASSLGQGGNQPQHF
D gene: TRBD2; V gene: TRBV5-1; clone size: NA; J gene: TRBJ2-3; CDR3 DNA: TGCGCCAGCAGCCCGGGGACTAGCGGGACTCGCACAGATACGCAGTATTTT; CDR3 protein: CASSPGTSGTRTDTQYF
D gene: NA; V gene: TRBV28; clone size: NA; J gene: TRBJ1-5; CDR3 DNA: TGTGCCAGCAGGCAGTCTAGCAATCAGCCCCAGCATTTT; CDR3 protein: CASRQSSNQPQHF
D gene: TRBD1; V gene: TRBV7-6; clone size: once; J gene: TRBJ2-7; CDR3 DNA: TGTGCCAGCAGCCGGACAGGGGCGTCCTACGAGCAGTACTTC; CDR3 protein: CASSRTGASYEQYF
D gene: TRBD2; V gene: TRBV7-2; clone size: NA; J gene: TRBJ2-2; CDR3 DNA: TGTGCCAGCAGCCCGGGACTAGTAACCGGGGAGCTGTTTTTT; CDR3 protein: CASSPGLVTGELFF
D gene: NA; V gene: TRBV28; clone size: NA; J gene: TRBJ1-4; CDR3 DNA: TGTGCCAGCAGCCCCGGAGGGGGGGATGAAAAACTGTTTTTT; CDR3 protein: CASSPGGGDEKLFF
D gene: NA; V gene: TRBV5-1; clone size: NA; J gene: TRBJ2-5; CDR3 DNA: TGCGCCAGCAGCCGCCCCCAAGAGACCCAGTACTTC; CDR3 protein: CASSRPQETQYF
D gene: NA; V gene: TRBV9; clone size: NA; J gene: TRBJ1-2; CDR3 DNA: TGTGCCAGCAGCGTAGGCCGGGCCAACTATGGCTACACCTTC; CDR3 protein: CASSVGRANYGYTF
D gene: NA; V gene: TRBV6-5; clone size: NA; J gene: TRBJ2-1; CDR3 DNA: TGTGCCACCCTTCGAGCGACGCACTACAATGAGCAGTTCTTC; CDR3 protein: CATLRATHYNEQFF
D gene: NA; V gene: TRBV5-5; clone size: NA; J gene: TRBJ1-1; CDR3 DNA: TGTGCCAGCAGCTTGGGGCCGAGCAACACTGAAGCTTTCTTT; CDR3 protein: CASSLGPSNTEAFF
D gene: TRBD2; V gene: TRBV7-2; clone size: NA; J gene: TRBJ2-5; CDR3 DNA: TGTGCCAGCAGCAAAGATGGTAGCGGGAGTTTAGAGACCCAGTACTTC; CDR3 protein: CASSKDGSGSLETQYF
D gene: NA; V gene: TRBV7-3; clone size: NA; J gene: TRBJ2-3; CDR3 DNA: TGTGCCAGCAGCCCCATGGGGGGAAGTGATACGCAGTATTTT; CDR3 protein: CASSPMGGSDTQYF
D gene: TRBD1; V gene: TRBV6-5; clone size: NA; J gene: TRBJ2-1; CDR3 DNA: TGTGCCAGCACCCCGGGACAGGGGGTATCTGAGCAGTTCTTC; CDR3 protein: CASTPGQGVSEQFF
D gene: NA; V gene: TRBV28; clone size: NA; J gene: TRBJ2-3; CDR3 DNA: TGTGCCAGCTCAAGAGAGACGCAGTATTTT; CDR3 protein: CASSRETQYF
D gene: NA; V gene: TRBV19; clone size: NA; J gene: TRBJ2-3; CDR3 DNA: TGTGCCAGTAGTATGTGGGGGAGTGGCGCAGATACGCAGTATTTT; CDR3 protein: CASSMWGSGADTQYF
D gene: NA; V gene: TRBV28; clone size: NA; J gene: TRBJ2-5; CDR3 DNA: TGTGCCAGCATCCAAAGTCCCGGGGAGACCCAGTACTTC; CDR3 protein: CASIQSPGETQYF
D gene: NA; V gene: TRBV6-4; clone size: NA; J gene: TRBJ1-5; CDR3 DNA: TGTGCCAGCAGTGACCCGCCGGGACACGGGTTATCTAGCAATCAGCCCCAGCATTTT; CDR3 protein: CASSDPPGHGLSSNQPQHF